This TCR beta chain was profiled in a study of T cells after yellow fever vaccination. Overall study findings and caveats: Of the clonotypes, a small share occurred in both CD4 and CD8 compartments.

In regard to this clonotype: Its antigen remains unknown.

The CDR3 spans 15 residues. Germline V gene data show CDR1 as SGHTA and CDR2 as FQGNSA. V gave up 1 base and J gave up 3 bases, with 12 bases separating them. MiXCR, applied by TCRdb to the 5' RACE reads, yields one record per CDR3 protein. The sample records hundreds of thousands of distinct CDR3 sequences, 15% to 20% being singletons. This chain links TRBV7-2 with TRBJ1-2, with a possible D match to TRBD1 (5 bases). This receptor was taken from a young man who received the YFV17D yellow fever vaccine. This specimen consisted of PBMCs, obtained before the yellow fever booster vaccination. CDR3 DNA: TGTGCCAGCAGCTTAGTTGGGGGGGTGGACTATGGCTACACCTTC. Translating it yields CASSLVGGVDYGYTF.